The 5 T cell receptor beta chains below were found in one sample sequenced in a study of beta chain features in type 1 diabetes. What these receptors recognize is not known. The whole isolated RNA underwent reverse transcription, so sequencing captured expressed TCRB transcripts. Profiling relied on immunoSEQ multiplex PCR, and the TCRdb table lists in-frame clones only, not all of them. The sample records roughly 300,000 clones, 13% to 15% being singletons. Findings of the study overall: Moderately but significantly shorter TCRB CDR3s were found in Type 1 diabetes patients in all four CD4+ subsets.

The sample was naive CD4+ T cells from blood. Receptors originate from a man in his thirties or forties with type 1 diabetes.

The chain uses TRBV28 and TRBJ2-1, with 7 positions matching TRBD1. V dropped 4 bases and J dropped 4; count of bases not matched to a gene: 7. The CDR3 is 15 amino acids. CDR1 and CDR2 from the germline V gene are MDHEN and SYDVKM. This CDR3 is CASSSTGTEYNEQFF. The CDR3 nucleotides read TGTGCCAGCAGTTCCACCGGGACAGAATACAATGAGCAGTTCTTC.

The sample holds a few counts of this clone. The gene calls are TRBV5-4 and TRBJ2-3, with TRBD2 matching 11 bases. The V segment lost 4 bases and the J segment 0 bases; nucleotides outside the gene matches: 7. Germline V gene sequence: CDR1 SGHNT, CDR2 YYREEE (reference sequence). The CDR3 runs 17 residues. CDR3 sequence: CASSVGLAATSTDTQYF. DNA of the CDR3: TGTGCCAGCAGCGTGGGACTAGCGGCAACTAGCACAGATACGCAGTATTTT.

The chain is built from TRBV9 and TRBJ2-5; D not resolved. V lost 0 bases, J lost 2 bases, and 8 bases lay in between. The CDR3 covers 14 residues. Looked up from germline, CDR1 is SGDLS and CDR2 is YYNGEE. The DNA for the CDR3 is TGTGCCAGCAGCGTAGGCAACATTCAAGAGACCCAGTACTTC. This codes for CASSVGNIQETQYF. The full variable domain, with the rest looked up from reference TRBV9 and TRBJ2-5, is DSGVTQTPKHLITATGQRVTLRCSPRSGDLSVYWYQQSLDQGLQFLIQYYNGEERAKGNILERFSAQQFPDLHSELNLSSLELGDSALYFCASSVGNIQETQYFGPGTRLLVL.

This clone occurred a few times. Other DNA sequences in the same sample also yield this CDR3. This CDR3 reads CSVVGQGGTEAFF. The CDR3 DNA reads TGCAGCGTTGTTGGTCAGGGTGGGACTGAAGCTTTCTTT. The chain employs TRBV29-1 and TRBJ1-1; possibly TRBD1 for D (5 bases). The CDR3 length is 13 residues. V shed 4 bases and J shed 5 bases, with 14 bases lying between them. Per germline, CDR1 SQVTM and CDR2 ANQGSEA.

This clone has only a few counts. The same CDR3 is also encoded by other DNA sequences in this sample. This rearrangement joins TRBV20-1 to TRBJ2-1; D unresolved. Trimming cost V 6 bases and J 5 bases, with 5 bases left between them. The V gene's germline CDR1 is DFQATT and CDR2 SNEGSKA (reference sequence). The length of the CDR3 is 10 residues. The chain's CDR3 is CSAPDNEQFF. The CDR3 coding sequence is TGCAGTGCCCCCGACAATGAGCAGTTCTTC.